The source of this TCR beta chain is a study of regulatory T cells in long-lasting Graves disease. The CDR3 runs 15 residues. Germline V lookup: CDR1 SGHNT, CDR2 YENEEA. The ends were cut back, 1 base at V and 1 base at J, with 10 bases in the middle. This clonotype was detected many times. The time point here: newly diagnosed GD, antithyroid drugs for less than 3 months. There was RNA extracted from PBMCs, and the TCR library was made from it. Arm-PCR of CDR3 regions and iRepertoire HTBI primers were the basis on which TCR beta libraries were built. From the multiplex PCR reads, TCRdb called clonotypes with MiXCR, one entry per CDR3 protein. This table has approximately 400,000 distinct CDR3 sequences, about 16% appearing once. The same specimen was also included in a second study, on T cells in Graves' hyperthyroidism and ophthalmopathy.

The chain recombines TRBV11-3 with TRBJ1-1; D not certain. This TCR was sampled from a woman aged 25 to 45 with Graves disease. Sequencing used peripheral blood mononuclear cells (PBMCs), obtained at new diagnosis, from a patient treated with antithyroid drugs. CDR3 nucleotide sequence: TGTGCCAGCAGCTTAGGTTCCGGTACGAACACTGAAGCTTTCTTT. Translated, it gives CASSLGSGTNTEAFF.